The text below deals with one T cell receptor (beta chain). Trimming cost V 1 base and J 5 bases, with 9 bases left between them. The CDR3 is made up of 14 amino acids. CDR1 is MRHNA and CDR2 is SNTAGT in the germline V gene. Using immunoSEQ multiplex PCR, the repertoire was profiled, and TCRdb retains in-frame clones only, with some absent. The sample shows 80,000 to 100,000 clones, 70% to 90% of them seen only once. This sample was taken from a study of T cell responses to AZD1222 COVID-19 vaccine. Sequencing was performed on peripheral blood, taken on day 0 of AZD1222 vaccination. The chain couples TRBV6-4 to TRBJ2-1; no clear D gene. The clonotype was recovered from an adult in good health. CDR3 nucleotide sequence: TGTGCCAGCAGTGACTTCCCCCTTCACAATGAGCAGTTCTTC. Its protein product is CASSDFPLHNEQFF.